This TCR beta chain was obtained from a study of T cell responses to AZD1222 COVID-19 vaccine. V lost 2 bases to trimming and J lost 0 bases; unmatched junction nucleotides: 3. The CDR3 loop spans 16 amino acids. Germline V CDR1 and CDR2: SNHLY, FYNNEI. Note on this clone: As yet, its antigen is unknown.

Method: immunoSEQ multiplex PCR; TCRdb's copy keeps in-frame clones and lacks some. This sample yields some 120,000 clones, of which 88% are seen a single time; about 7.9% belongs to the top ten. Study-level results: Donors were largely white British and mainly female; clonal diversity was possibly underestimated. Just a handful of people given AZD1222 tested seropositive at baseline. Regions left unmutated in variants are reportedly the target of nearly half of spike-specific TCRs.

The rearrangement joins TRBV2 to TRBJ1-3; 8 bases fit TRBD1. The material sequenced was peripheral blood, taken on day 0 of AZD1222 vaccination. This TCR was sampled from an adult in good health. The CDR3 reads CASSELGQVSGNTIYF. In nucleotides, the CDR3 is TGTGCCAGCAGTGAACTGGGACAGGTCTCTGGAAACACCATATATTTT.